The 24 T cell receptor beta chains listed next were all sequenced from one sample in a study of OX40 agonist ivuxolimab in advanced cancers. Produced via immunoSEQ multiplex PCR; TCRdb's table is partial and in-frame only. Of about 81,000 clones in the sample, 88% are singletons; the top ten hold 0.4% to 0.6%. Specimen: CD4+ or CD8+ T cells sorted from blood, collected in a trial of the OX40 agonist ivuxolimab. These receptors all stem from an adult with an advanced solid tumor such as melanoma, head and neck, liver or kidney cancer.

V usage is TRBV27 and J usage is TRBJ2-1, with D possibly being TRBD1 (5 bases). Per germline, CDR1 MNHEY and CDR2 SMNVEV (reference sequence). V was clipped by 6 bases and J by 12 bases, with 21 bases between them. The CDR3 runs 14 residues. In DNA, the CDR3 is TGTGCCAGCAGCCACAGGAAAACACCTCTGATGCAGTTCTTC. Amino acids: CASSHRKTPLMQFF.

The chain recombines TRBV7-7 with TRBJ2-1; D is perhaps TRBD2 (5 bases). Looked up from germline, CDR1 is SSHAT and CDR2 is FNYEAQ (reference sequence). Trimming left V 1 base short and J 4 bases short, with 8 bases between. The CDR3 spans 14 residues. CDR3 region: CASSLGETYNEQFF. The CDR3, as DNA: TGTGCCAGCAGCTTAGGGGAGACGTACAATGAGCAGTTCTTC.

This clone was detected only a few times. Other DNA sequences within the sample encode an identical CDR3. The rearrangement links TRBV19 to TRBJ1-1; D is unresolved. V dropped 6 bases and J dropped 2 bases, with 13 bases sitting between them. The CDR3 has 14 residues. Germline CDR1 reads LNHDA; CDR2 reads SQIVND (reference sequence). DNA of the CDR3: TGTGCCAGTAGCCTGGGCTGGGGAAACACTGAAGCTTTCTTT. Translated, it gives CASSLGWGNTEAFF. Complete variable domain (other parts from reference TRBV19 and TRBJ1-1): DGGITQSPKYLFRKEGQNVTLSCEQNLNHDAMYWYRQDPGQGLRLIYYSQIVNDFQKGDIAEGYSVSREKKESFPLTVTSAQKNPTAFYLCASSLGWGNTEAFFGQGTRLTVV.

The chain links TRBV11-2 to TRBJ1-4; D uncertain. The CDR3 extends over 14 amino acids. CDR1 and CDR2 from the germline V gene are SGHAT and FQNNGV. V was cut by 1 base and J by 8 bases, with 11 bases left in between. CDR3 amino acids: CASSLASPEEKLFF. CDR3 nucleotide sequence: TGTGCCAGCAGCTTAGCGTCCCCCGAGGAAAAACTGTTTTTT.

The rearrangement links TRBV7-8 to TRBJ2-5; 8 positions match TRBD1. Germline CDR1 and CDR2: SGHVS and FQNEAQ. V shed 7 bases, J shed 4 bases, and the junction held 8 bases outside the gene matches. The CDR3 spans 14 residues. CDR3 sequence (DNA): TGTGCCAGCACCGACAGGGGAGGAGGAGAGACCCAGTACTTC. It encodes CASTDRGGGETQYF.

The V gene is TRBV19, the J gene TRBJ1-1; maybe TRBD1 (6 bases). Germline CDR1 is LNHDA and CDR2 is SQIVND (reference sequence). This CDR3 is 11 amino acids long. Trimming stripped 9 bases from V and 7 bases from J, with 12 bases between. CDR3 DNA: TGTGCCAGCGGAAGACAGGTTGAAGCTTTCTTT. This sequence encodes CASGRQVEAFF.

J is TRBJ2-3 and V is TRBV29-1; 12 bases line up with TRBD2. Germline V gene sequence: CDR1 SQVTM, CDR2 ANQGSEA. V was clipped by 8 bases and J by 0 bases; unmatched bases: 6. The CDR3 extends over 15 amino acids. For the CDR3, the DNA is TGCAGCCTCACTAGCGGGGGGCTGAGCACAGATACGCAGTATTTT. It encodes CSLTSGGLSTDTQYF.

The chain combines TRBV9 with TRBJ2-7; D remains unclear. The CDR3 has 13 residues. Trimming shortened V by 4 bases and J by 5 bases, and 13 bases separated the two germline ends. CDR1 SGDLS and CDR2 YYNGEE come from the germline V gene. The CDR3 DNA sequence: TGTGCCAGCAGCCGAGAAATTCCGCACGAGCAGTACTTC. It encodes CASSREIPHEQYF.

The V call is TRBV7-6, the J call TRBJ1-1; D might be TRBD1 (5 bases). Trimming stripped 1 base from V and 6 bases from J, with 12 bases between. CDR1 is SGHVS and CDR2 is FNYEAQ in the germline V gene. The CDR3 consists of 14 residues. Here the CDR3 reads CASSLGRADAEAFF. Here the CDR3 DNA reads TGTGCCAGCAGCTTAGGCAGGGCGGATGCTGAAGCTTTCTTT. The whole variable domain, remainder taken from reference TRBV7-6 and TRBJ1-1, is GAGVSQSPRYKVTKRGQDVALRCDPISGHVSLYWYRQALGQGPEFLTYFNYEAQQDKSGLPNDRFSAERPEGSISTLTIQRTEQRDSAMYRCASSLGRADAEAFFGQGTRLTVV.

This clone was observed once. The CDR3, as DNA: TGTGCCAGCAGCCTAGACAGAAGCAATGAGCAGTTCTTC. Encoded protein: CASSLDRSNEQFF. The chain couples TRBV5-6 to TRBJ2-1; D may be TRBD1 (5 bases). V gave up 4 bases and J gave up 6 bases, with 11 bases separating them. From germline, CDR1 is SGHDT and CDR2 YYEEEE. CDR3 size: 13 residues.

With respect to this clone: The CDR3 does not end in the conserved phenylalanine or tryptophan, so this is likely a read error. J is TRBJ1-6 and V is TRBV5-6; D is unclear. With 5 bases removed from V and 0 bases from J, the gap between germline ends came to 12 bases. This CDR3 comprises 16 residues. The germline CDR1 and CDR2 sequences are SGHDT and YYEEEE. The CDR3 region is CASSVEADSYNSPLHL. CDR3 nucleotide sequence: TGTGCCAGCAGTGTGGAGGCGGACTCCTATAATTCACCCCTCCACCTT.

This clone was detected a few times. V is TRBV2 and J is TRBJ1-3, with TRBD1 identical over 10 bases. Germline values: CDR1 SNHLY, CDR2 FYNNEI. The CDR3 consists of 16 residues. After removal of 6 bases from V and 0 bases from J, the junction contained 5 bases not matched to a gene. The CDR3 DNA sequence: TGTGCCAGCAGGCGACAGGGGGCAAGCTCTGGAAACACCATATATTTT. Amino acid sequence: CASRRQGASSGNTIYF.

V usage is TRBV6-1 and J usage is TRBJ1-4, with unresolved D. The CDR3 is 13 amino acids. Trimming removed 5 bases at V and 7 bases at J, with 11 bases between. Germline CDR1 is MNHNS and CDR2 is SASEGT. The CDR3 region is CASSFDFGEKLFF. The CDR3 DNA reads as TGTGCCAGCAGTTTCGATTTTGGTGAAAAACTGTTTTTT.

The sample holds a few counts of this clone. The chain combines TRBV7-9 with TRBJ2-5, with 7 bases identical to TRBD1. The CDR3 runs to 14 residues. CDR1 SEHNR and CDR2 FQNEAQ come from the germline V gene (reference sequence). The V gene end was trimmed by 5 bases and the J gene end by 2 bases; junction bases not matched to a gene: 5. For the CDR3, the DNA is TGTGCCAGCAGCCAGGACAGGAAACAAGAGACCCAGTACTTC. It codes for CASSQDRKQETQYF.

This chain joins TRBV6-1 and TRBJ1-3; D not resolved. This CDR3 has 16 residues. The V gene lost 7 bases and the J gene lost 0 bases, with 16 bases spanning the gap. Germline lookup yields CDR1 MNHNS and CDR2 SASEGT. The CDR3 bases are TGTGCCAGCACTGAGGGTCTTTCTTACTCTGGAAACACCATATATTTT. As protein: CASTEGLSYSGNTIYF.

The V gene is TRBV6-1, the J gene TRBJ2-7; D gene unclear. The germline CDR1 and CDR2 sequences are MNHNS and SASEGT. This CDR3 has 12 residues. V lost 10 bases and J lost 4, with 14 bases in between. CDR3 sequence (DNA): TGTGCCACCCTGCGTGGTAATTACGAGCAGTACTTC. It yields the protein CATLRGNYEQYF.

This clone was recorded a few times. The chain employs TRBV6-1 and TRBJ1-5, with D tentatively TRBD1 (5 bases). This CDR3 has 16 residues. Between the trimmed V and J ends, which lost 3 bases and 3 bases, there was a span of 15 bases. CDR1 is MNHNS, CDR2 SASEGT, per germline. CDR3: CASSEGLEGPNQPQHF. The CDR3 nucleotides are TGTGCCAGCAGTGAGGGTTTGGAGGGGCCCAATCAGCCCCAGCATTTT.

This chain joins TRBV4-3 and TRBJ1-2; D uncertain. The CDR3 covers 15 residues. Deletions cut 4 bases from V and 2 bases from J, with 14 bases between. Germline assignment: CDR1 LGHNA and CDR2 YSLEER. In DNA form, the CDR3 reads TGCGCCAGCAGCCCCCAGAGAGGGTGGAACTATGGCTACACCTTC. This translates into CASSPQRGWNYGYTF.

In its sample, this clone was seen once. This chain joins TRBV7-2 and TRBJ2-7, with TRBD2 matching 14 bases. Germline CDR1 reads SGHTA; CDR2 reads FQGNSA. With 5 bases clipped from V and 3 bases from J, the junction kept 15 bases outside the gene matches. The CDR3 has 19 amino acids. In DNA, the CDR3 is TGTGCCAGCAGCGTCCGCTTGGGGACTAGCGGGGGCCGGAGCTACGAGCAGTACTTC. Translating gives CASSVRLGTSGGRSYEQYF.

The rearrangement joins TRBV7-2 to TRBJ2-7; tentative D call: TRBD1 (5 bases). This CDR3 is 15 amino acids long. Looked up from germline, CDR1 is SGHTA and CDR2 is FQGNSA. Trimming stripped 4 bases from V and 3 bases from J, with 16 bases between. The CDR3 spells CASSWSGTGDYEQYF. The CDR3 bases are TGTGCCAGCAGCTGGTCGGGCACAGGTGACTACGAGCAGTACTTC.

The rearrangement uses TRBV13 and TRBJ2-7; 8 nucleotides line up with TRBD2. CDR1 is PRHDT, CDR2 FYEKMQ, per germline (reference sequence). The length of the CDR3 is 15 residues. Trimming cost V 5 bases and J 0 bases; bases outside gene matches: 6. CDR3 DNA sequence: TGTGCCAGCAGCCCTTCGGGGGGGAGCTCCTACGAGCAGTACTTC. This sequence encodes CASSPSGGSSYEQYF.

The chain links TRBV7-9 to TRBJ2-3, with no clear D. Deletions cut 6 bases from V and 6 bases from J, with 16 bases between. CDR3 length: 14 amino acids. CDR1 is SEHNR, CDR2 FQNEAQ, per germline (reference sequence). This CDR3 reads CASRKDPNTDTQYF. In DNA form, the CDR3 reads TGTGCCAGCAGAAAAGATCCCAATACGGATACGCAGTATTTT.

V gene TRBV2 combines with J gene TRBJ1-1, with TRBD1 as a possible D gene (5 bases). V dropped 5 bases and J dropped 0 bases, with 10 bases sitting between them. CDR3 length equals 14 residues. CDR1 SNHLY and CDR2 FYNNEI come from the germline V gene. CDR3 coding DNA: TGTGCCAGCAGTCTGACAGTAATGAACACTGAAGCTTTCTTT. Translated: CASSLTVMNTEAFF.

This clone was counted a single time. The V and J genes are TRBV5-1 and TRBJ2-1, with D hard to call. Trimming shortened V by 0 bases and J by 6 bases, and 4 bases separated the two germline ends. CDR1 and CDR2 from the germline V gene are SGHRS and YFSETQ. The CDR3 loop spans 12 amino acids. The CDR3 coding sequence is TGCGCCAGCAGCTTGGCTACCAATGAGCAGTTCTTC. Protein sequence: CASSLATNEQFF.